This T cell receptor beta chain was sequenced during a study of early T cells in non-severe SARS-CoV-2 infection. Study in general: Whole-blood bulk RNA, unsorted, was sequenced, and chains were unpaired.

Tagging with unique molecular identifiers was applied to individual cDNA molecules. TCRdb called the 5' RACE reads again in MiXCR, with one record for every CDR3 protein. In the table there are 45,000 or so distinct CDR3 sequences, under 4.5% of which are singletons. The CDR3 has 14 amino acids. V was shortened by 4 bases and J by 2 bases, with 10 bases between the two germline ends. CDR1 SEHNR and CDR2 FQNEAQ come from the germline V gene (reference sequence). This clonotype was observed a handful of times. Antigen unknown. General study points: Private and CD4 specificities were missed by VDJdb matching, skewed to anti-spike CD8.

Sequenced: whole blood. The sequence came from an adult who was a healthcare worker with PCR-confirmed SARS-CoV-2 infection or an uninfected control (not recorded which). The V gene is TRBV7-9, the J gene TRBJ2-3; D might be TRBD2 (6 bases). In nucleotides, the CDR3 is TGTGCCAGCAGCTCCGGGACTTCCACAGATACGCAGTATTTT. Translated, it gives CASSSGTSTDTQYF.